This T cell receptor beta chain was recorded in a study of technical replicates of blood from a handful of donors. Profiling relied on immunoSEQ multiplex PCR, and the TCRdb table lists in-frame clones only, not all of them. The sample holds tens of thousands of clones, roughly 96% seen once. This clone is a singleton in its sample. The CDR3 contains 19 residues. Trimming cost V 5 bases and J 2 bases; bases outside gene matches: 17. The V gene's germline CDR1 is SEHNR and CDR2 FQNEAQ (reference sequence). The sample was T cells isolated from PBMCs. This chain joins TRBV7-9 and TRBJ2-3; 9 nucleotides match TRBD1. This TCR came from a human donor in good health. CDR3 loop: CASSPTEYRDRVFTDTQYF. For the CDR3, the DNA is TGTGCCAGCAGCCCCACCGAATACCGGGACAGGGTTTTCACAGATACGCAGTATTTT.